This is a list of T cell receptor beta chains from one sample in a study of OX40 agonist ivuxolimab in advanced cancers. Clones were read by immunoSEQ multiplex PCR, and TCRdb kept only the in-frame ones, dropping some. The sample shows 60,000 to 85,000 clones, 75% to 90% of them seen only once. Sequenced here: CD4+ or CD8+ T cells sorted from blood, sampled in a trial of the OX40 agonist ivuxolimab. Receptors originate from an adult with an advanced solid tumor such as melanoma, head and neck, liver or kidney cancer. Each CDR3 is given with its conserved first and last residue. A D gene is named only where the DNA matches it firmly. The size field is filled for only some rows; it gives once, few, many or a size class.

j_call,v_call,cdr3_length,d_call,clone_size,cdr3_nt,cdr3_aa
TRBJ2-3,TRBV18,13,.,.,TGTGCCAGCTCGCCCGGGCTTACAGATACGCAGTATTTT,CASSPGLTDTQYF
TRBJ1-2,TRBV6-1,14,.,.,TGTGCCAGCAGTGTCGCGATATTCGAGGGGAGCGGCACCTTC,CASSVAIFEGSGTF
TRBJ2-2,TRBV9,14,.,few,TGTGCCAGCAGCGCCAGCCTACGGATCGGGGAGCTGTTTTTT,CASSASLRIGELFF
TRBJ1-3,TRBV4-3,15,.,.,TGCGCCAGCAGCCAAGATCGGGCCTCTGGAAACACCATATATTTT,CASSQDRASGNTIYF
TRBJ1-4,TRBV5-1,14,TRBD1,.,TGCGCCAGCAGCCCAGACAGGGGGAATGAAAAACTGTTTTTT,CASSPDRGNEKLFF
TRBJ2-7,TRBV5-6,15,TRBD2,.,TGTGCCAGCAGCTTCGGCGGGAGGGCCTCCTACGAGCAGTACTTC,CASSFGGRASYEQYF
TRBJ2-7,TRBV7-2,13,.,few,TGTGCCAGCACCATCTTAGCCTCCTACGAGCAGTACTTC,CASTILASYEQYF
TRBJ2-5,TRBV11-2,15,.,.,TGTGCCAGCAGCCCCGGGGAGGTAGCTCCGGAGACCCAGTACTTC,CASSPGEVAPETQYF
TRBJ1-4,TRBV7-2,16,.,.,TGTGCCAGCAGCTTACTAGGGGGAACGACTAATGAAAAACTGTTTTTT,CASSLLGGTTNEKLFF
TRBJ2-7,TRBV28,14,.,.,TGTGCCAGCAGTTTAAGGGGGGGCTCCTACGAGCAGTACTTC,CASSLRGGSYEQYF
TRBJ2-7,TRBV4-3,14,.,once,TGCGCCAGCAGCCAAGATGGTGCACCTTACGAGCAGTACTTC,CASSQDGAPYEQYF
TRBJ2-7,TRBV21-1,13,.,.,TGTGCCAGCATGGGGCAGCTCTCCTACGAGCAGTACTTC,CASMGQLSYEQYF
TRBJ1-2,TRBV7-3,13,.,.,TGTGCCAGCAGCTTAGACACGGCCTACGATCACACCTTC,CASSLDTAYDHTF
TRBJ2-7,TRBV10-3,16,.,.,TGTGCCATCAGTGACCCCGCCCCCCAAGAGATCTACGAGCAGTACTTC,CAISDPAPQEIYEQYF
TRBJ1-6,TRBV6-1,15,.,.,TGTGCCAGTCATAGGGGCGGGGGGGAGAATCCACCCCTCCACTTT,CASHRGGGENPPLHF
TRBJ1-2,TRBV9,14,.,few,TGTGCCAGCAGCCCCCCCCAGGGGCGACATGGCTACACCTTC,CASSPPQGRHGYTF
TRBJ2-5,TRBV18,13,.,once,TGTGCCAGCTCACCAGGGGGTCAAGAGACCCAGTACTTC,CASSPGGQETQYF
TRBJ1-2,TRBV28,14,TRBD1,.,TGTGCCATCTCTGAGGGGGCGGGAAACTATGGCTACACCTTC,CAISEGAGNYGYTF
TRBJ1-5,TRBV9,15,.,.,TGTGCCAGCAGCGGGGACGGTAATAGCAATCAGCCCCAGCATTTT,CASSGDGNSNQPQHF
TRBJ1-5,TRBV29-1,13,TRBD1,.,TGCAGCGTCTTGGCAGGGGGCGGTCAGCCCCAGCATTTT,CSVLAGGGQPQHF
TRBJ2-3,TRBV11-3,14,.,few,TGTGCCAGCAGCCTCGGGATGAGCACAGATACGCAGTATTTT,CASSLGMSTDTQYF
TRBJ1-4,TRBV5-5,15,.,few,TGTGCCAGCAGCTTAGTCGGGCAGTTAGAGGAAAAACTGTTTTTT,CASSLVGQLEEKLFF